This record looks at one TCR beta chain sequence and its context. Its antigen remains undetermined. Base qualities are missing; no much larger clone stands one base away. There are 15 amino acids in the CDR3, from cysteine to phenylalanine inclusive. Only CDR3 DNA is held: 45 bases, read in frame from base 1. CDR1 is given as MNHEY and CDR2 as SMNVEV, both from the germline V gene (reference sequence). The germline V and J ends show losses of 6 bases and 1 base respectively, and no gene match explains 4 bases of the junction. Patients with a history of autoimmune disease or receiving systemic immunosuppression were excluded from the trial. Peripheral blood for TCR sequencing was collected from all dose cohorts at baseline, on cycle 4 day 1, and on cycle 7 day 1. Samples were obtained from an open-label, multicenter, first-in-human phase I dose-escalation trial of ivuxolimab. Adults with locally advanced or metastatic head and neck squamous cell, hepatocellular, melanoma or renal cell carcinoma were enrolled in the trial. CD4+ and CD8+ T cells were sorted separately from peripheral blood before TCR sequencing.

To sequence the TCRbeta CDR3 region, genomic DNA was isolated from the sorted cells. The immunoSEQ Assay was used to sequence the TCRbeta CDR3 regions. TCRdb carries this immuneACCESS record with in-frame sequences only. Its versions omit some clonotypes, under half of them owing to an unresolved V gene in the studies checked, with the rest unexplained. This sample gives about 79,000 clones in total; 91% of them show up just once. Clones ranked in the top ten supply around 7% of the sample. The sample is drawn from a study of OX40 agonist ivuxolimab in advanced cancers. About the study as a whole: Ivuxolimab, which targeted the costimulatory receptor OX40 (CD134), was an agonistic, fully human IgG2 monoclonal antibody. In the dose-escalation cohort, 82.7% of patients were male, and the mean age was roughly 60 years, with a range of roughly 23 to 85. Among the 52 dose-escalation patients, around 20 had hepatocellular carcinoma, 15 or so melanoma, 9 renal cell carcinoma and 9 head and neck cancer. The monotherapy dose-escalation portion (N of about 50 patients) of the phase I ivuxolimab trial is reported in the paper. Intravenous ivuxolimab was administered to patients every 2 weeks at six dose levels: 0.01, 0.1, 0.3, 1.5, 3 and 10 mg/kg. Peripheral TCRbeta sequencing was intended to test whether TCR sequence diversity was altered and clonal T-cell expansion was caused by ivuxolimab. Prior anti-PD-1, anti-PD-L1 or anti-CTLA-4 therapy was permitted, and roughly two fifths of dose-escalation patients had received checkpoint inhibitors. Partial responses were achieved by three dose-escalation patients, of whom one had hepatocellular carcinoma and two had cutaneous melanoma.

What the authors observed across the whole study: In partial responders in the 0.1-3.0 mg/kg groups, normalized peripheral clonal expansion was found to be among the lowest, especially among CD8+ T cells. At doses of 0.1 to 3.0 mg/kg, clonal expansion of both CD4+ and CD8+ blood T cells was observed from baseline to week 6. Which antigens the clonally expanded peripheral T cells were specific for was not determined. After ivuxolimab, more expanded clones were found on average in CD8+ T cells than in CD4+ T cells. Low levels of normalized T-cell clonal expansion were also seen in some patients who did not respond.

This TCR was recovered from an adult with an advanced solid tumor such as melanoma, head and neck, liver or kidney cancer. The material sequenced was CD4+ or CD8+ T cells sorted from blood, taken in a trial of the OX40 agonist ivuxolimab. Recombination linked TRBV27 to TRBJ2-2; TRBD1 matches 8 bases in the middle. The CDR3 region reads CASRAGQGNTGELFF. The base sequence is TGTGCCAGCAGGGCCGGACAGGGGAACACCGGGGAGCTGTTTTTT.